This T cell receptor beta chain emerged from a study of T cells in Graves' hyperthyroidism and ophthalmopathy. Study background: At the time of initial diagnosis and before any treatment, peripheral blood was collected.

The cohort's ophthalmopathy patients, a group with duration under 3 months, had a Clinical Activity Score of at least 3 and a NOSPECS grade of at least 4. The study left out patients who had uncontrolled infection, other autoimmune disease, pregnancy or lactation. The germline V gene has CDR1 DFQATT and CDR2 SNEGSKA (reference sequence). This CDR3 is built from 13 residues. V lost 3 bases and J 3 bases, leaving 9 bases between the germline ends. In this sample, this clonotype turned up a few times. Its antigen is undetermined. Overall study results and limits: Most clonotypes that expanded in the thyroid above 0.001 also showed up in blood.

The investigators amplified TCR beta CDR3 regions from RNA transcripts. During a first-round RT-PCR of the TCR CDR3, the HTBI primer set was used. MiXCR, applied by TCRdb to the multiplex PCR reads, yields one record per CDR3 protein. The sample carries approximately 690,000 distinct CDR3 sequences, less than 25% recorded once. The TCR was taken from a man in his thirties or forties with Graves' ophthalmopathy. Sequencing was performed on blood. V and J are TRBV20-1 and TRBJ1-5, with D unclear. CDR3 amino acids: CSASGYTNQPQHF. The CDR3 coding sequence is TGCAGTGCTAGCGGGTACACCAATCAGCCCCAGCATTTT.